This T cell receptor beta chain appears in the sequencing data of a study of Graves' ophthalmopathy and Graves' hyperthyroidism. From RNA, the CDR3 regions of TCR beta chains were amplified and sequenced. In the first round, RT-PCR was carried out with HTBI primers, and a multiplex PCR formed the second round. MiXCR, run by TCRdb on the multiplex PCR reads, gives a single entry per CDR3 protein. The data show hundreds of thousands of distinct CDR3 sequences, with approximately 22% seen just once and around 7% held by the top ten. This CDR3 is 12 amino acids long. The V gene's germline CDR1 is DFQATT and CDR2 SNEGSKA (reference sequence). The V gene lost 3 bases and the J gene lost 7 bases, with 10 bases spanning the gap. Hyperthyroidism was considered stable when no ophthalmopathy appeared within 18 months of follow-up. The diagnostic workup employed clinical symptoms, serum thyroxine, TRAb, thyroid ultrasound and orbital computed tomography.

The clonotype comes from a woman aged 18-29 years with stable Graves' hyperthyroidism. Some clones in this sample may be carry-over from other donors' samples. Input material: peripheral blood. The chain combines TRBV20-1 with TRBJ1-5; D perhaps matches TRBD1 (6 bases). CDR3 DNA sequence: TGCAGTGCTAGCGAGGGGGGGCAGCCCCAGCATTTT. This encodes CSASEGGQPQHF.